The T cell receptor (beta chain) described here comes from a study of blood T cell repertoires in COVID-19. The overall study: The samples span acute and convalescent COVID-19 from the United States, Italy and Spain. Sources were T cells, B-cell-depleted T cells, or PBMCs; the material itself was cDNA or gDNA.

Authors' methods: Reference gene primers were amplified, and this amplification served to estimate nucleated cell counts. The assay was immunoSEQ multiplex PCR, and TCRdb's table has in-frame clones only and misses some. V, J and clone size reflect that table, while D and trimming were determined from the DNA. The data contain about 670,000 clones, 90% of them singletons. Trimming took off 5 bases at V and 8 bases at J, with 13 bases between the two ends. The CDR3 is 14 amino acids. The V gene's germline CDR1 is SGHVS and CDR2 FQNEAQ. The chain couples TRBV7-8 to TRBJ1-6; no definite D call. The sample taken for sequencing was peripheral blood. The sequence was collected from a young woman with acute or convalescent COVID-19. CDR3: CASSTGGGYSPLHF. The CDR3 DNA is TGTGCCAGCAGCACCGGCGGCGGATATTCACCCCTCCACTTT.